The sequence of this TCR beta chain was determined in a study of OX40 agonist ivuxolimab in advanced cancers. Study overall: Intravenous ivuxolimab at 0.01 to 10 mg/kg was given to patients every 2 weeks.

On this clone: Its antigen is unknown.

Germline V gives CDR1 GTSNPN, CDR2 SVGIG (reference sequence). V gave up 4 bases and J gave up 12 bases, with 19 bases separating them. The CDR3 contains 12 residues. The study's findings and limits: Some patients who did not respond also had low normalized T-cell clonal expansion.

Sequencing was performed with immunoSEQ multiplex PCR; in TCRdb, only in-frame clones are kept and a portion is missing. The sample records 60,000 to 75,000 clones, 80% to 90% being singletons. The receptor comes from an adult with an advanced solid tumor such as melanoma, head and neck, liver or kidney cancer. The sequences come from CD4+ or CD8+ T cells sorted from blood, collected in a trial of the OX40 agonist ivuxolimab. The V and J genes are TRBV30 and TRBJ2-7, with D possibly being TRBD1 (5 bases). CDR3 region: CAWTTPRGGRYF. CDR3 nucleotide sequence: TGTGCCTGGACCACGCCTAGGGGTGGTCGGTACTTC.